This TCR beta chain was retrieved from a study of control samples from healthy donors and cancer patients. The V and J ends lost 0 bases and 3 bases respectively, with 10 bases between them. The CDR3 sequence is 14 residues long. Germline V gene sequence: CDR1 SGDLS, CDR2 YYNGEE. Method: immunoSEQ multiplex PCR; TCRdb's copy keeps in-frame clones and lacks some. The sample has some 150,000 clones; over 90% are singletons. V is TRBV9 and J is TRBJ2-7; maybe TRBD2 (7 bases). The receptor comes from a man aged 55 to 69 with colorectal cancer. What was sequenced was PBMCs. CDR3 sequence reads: CASSVGGGRYEQYF. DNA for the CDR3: TGTGCCAGCAGCGTAGGCGGGGGCCGCTACGAGCAGTACTTC.